This T cell receptor (beta chain) comes out of a study of cytomegalovirus exposure and HLA in healthy donors. Study-level results: Presence/absence analysis assumed near-uniform sequencing depth across donors. In vitro work confirmed that three CMV-associated chains recognize CMV antigens.

As to this clone: No antigen is known for it.

With 60 Vbeta and 13 Jbeta primers, the PCR was carried out. Libraries were prepared by immunoSEQ multiplex PCR; TCRdb keeps only in-frame clonotypes and omits some of them. The repertoire holds over 110,000 clones, roughly 73% seen once, with around 1.4% in the top ten. V dropped 5 bases and J dropped 2 bases, with 10 bases sitting between them. Per germline, CDR1 MDHEN and CDR2 SYDVKM. The CDR3 is 15 residues long. The source material was PBMCs. This sequence was found in a woman aged 40 to 49 in good health and CMV-seronegative. V is TRBV28 and J is TRBJ2-6; perhaps TRBD1 as D (6 bases). The CDR3: CASSRGQPGANVLTF. In DNA form, the CDR3 reads TGTGCCAGCAGTCGTGGACAGCCTGGGGCCAACGTCCTGACTTTC.